This record covers a single T cell receptor beta chain. With V trimmed by 3 bases and J by 9 bases, 6 bases remained unmatched. CDR3 size: 14 residues. Germline V gives CDR1 SEHNR, CDR2 FQNEAQ (reference sequence). How the authors handled the data: By means of reference gene primer amplification, nucleated cell counts were estimated. Method: immunoSEQ multiplex PCR; TCRdb's copy keeps in-frame clones and lacks some. The V and J calls and clone size come from that table; D and trimming were worked out from the DNA. The table includes just over 150,000 clones, 80% to 90% detected once. This sample was taken from a study of blood T cell repertoires in COVID-19.

The chain combines TRBV7-9 with TRBJ2-1; 9 positions match TRBD2. Sequenced sample: peripheral blood. The source of this sequence is a woman between 40 and 50 years old with acute or convalescent COVID-19. The CDR3 region has the DNA TGTGCCAGCAGCTTTAGCGGGAGAGATAGTGAGCAGTTCTTC. Its protein product is CASSFSGRDSEQFF.